This T cell receptor (beta chain) was recorded in a study of blood T cell repertoires in COVID-19. Study-wide context: Samples of COVID-19 (acute and convalescent) were obtained from the United States, Italy and Spain. The analysed material was cDNA or gDNA that came from T cells, B-cell-depleted T cells, or PBMCs.

This clone came up once. As processed by the authors: Reference gene primer amplification in the assay estimated nucleated cell counts. Data came from immunoSEQ multiplex PCR; TCRdb stores just in-frame clones and leaves some out. V and J calls and clone size are as listed in that table; D and trimming were resolved from the DNA. In the table there are 100,000 to 120,000 clones, 88% of which are singletons. V was shortened by 0 bases and J by 7 bases, with 15 bases between the two germline ends. Germline V gene data show CDR1 as SGHRS and CDR2 as YFSETQ. The length of the CDR3 is 15 residues. This sequence joins TRBV5-1 and TRBJ2-3; D is perhaps TRBD2 (6 bases). Source material: peripheral blood. This receptor was obtained from a woman aged 45 to 65 with acute or convalescent COVID-19. The CDR3 spells CASSLDWGGWNTQYF. The DNA for the CDR3 is TGCGCCAGCAGCTTGGATTGGGGAGGCTGGAATACGCAGTATTTT.